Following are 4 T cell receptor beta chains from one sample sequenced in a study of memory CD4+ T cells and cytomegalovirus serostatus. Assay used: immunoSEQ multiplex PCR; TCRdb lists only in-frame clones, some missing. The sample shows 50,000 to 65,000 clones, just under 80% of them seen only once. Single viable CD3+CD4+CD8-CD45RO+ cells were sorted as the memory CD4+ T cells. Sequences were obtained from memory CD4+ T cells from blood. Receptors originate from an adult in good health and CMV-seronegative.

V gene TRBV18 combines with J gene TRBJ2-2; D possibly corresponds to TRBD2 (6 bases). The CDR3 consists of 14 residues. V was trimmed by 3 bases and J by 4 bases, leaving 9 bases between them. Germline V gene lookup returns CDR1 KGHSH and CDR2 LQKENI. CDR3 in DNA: TGTGCCAGCTCACCGCTAGCGACCACCGGGGAGCTGTTTTTT. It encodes CASSPLATTGELFF.

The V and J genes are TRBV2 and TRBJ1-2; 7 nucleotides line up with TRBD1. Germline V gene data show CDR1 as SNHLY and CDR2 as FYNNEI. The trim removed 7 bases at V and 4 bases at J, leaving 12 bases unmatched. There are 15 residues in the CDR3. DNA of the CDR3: TGTGCCAGCATCGCCAGGGGGGATGGTCTCTATGGCTACACCTTC. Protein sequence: CASIARGDGLYGYTF.

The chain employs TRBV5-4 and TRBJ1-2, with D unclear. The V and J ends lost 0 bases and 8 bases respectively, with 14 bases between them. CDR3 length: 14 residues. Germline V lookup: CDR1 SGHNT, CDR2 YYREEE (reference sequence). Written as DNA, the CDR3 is TGTGCCAGCAGCTTGGAGAACCGACTTGGCGGCTACACCTTC. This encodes CASSLENRLGGYTF.

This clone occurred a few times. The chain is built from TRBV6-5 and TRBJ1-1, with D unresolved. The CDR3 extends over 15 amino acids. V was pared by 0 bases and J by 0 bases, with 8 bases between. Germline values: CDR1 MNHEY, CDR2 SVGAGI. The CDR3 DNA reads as TGTGCCAGCAGTTACTCGGTGGGGATGAACACTGAAGCTTTCTTT. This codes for CASSYSVGMNTEAFF.